These T cell receptor beta chains were read from a single sample in a study of ipilimumab plus nivolumab after autologous stem cell transplantation. Data came from immunoSEQ multiplex PCR; TCRdb stores just in-frame clones and leaves some out. Among fewer than 95,000 clones, 83% were seen once, and the ten largest hold 2% to 2.5%. Sequenced material: PBMCs, taken in a trial of ipilimumab plus nivolumab as post-transplant consolidation. These receptors all come from a male donor with diffuse large B-cell lymphoma. CDR3s include the opening cysteine and the closing phenylalanine or tryptophan. The order of the fields is CDR3 length, V gene, clone size, J gene, D gene, CDR3 DNA, CDR3 protein. D genes are given only for firm matches. Clone size appears in some rows only: once, few, many, or a class for an expanded clone.

19	TRBV2	.	TRBJ2-2	TRBD2	TGTGCCAGCAGTTATAACGCGGGACTAGCGGGGGGAAACACCGGGGAGCTGTTTTTT	CASSYNAGLAGGNTGELFF
11	TRBV29-1	.	TRBJ1-1	.	TGCAGCGTTGTTAGAAATACTGAAGCTTTCTTT	CSVVRNTEAFF
16	TRBV6-1	.	TRBJ2-3	TRBD2	TGTGCCAGCAGTGCCGGACTAGCGGGGGCCACAGATACGCAGTATTTT	CASSAGLAGATDTQYF
11	TRBV2	.	TRBJ1-2	.	TGTGCCAGCACCTACAGGGATGGCTACACCTTC	CASTYRDGYTF
15	TRBV27	.	TRBJ1-1	TRBD1	TGTGCCAGCCGGTTAGGGGGCGCGCCGAACACTGAAGCTTTCTTT	CASRLGGAPNTEAFF
14	TRBV7-6	.	TRBJ2-7	TRBD1	TGTGCCAGCAGCCCCACACAGGGGAAGTACGAGCAGTACTTC	CASSPTQGKYEQYF
17	TRBV11-2	.	TRBJ1-6	.	TGTGCCAGCAGCCCACTCTCGAGCTCCCCCAAAAACTCACCCCTCCACTTT	CASSPLSSSPKNSPLHF
14	TRBV2	.	TRBJ2-7	TRBD2	TGTGCCAGCAGGAGACTAGCGGGGAGCTACGAGCAGTACTTC	CASRRLAGSYEQYF
13	TRBV19	few	TRBJ2-2	TRBD1	TGTGCCAGTAGTAAACAGGGGTCCGGGGAGCTGTTTTTT	CASSKQGSGELFF
14	TRBV27	.	TRBJ2-3	.	TGTGCCAGCAGCCTTCAGGCTAGCACAGATACGCAGTATTTT	CASSLQASTDTQYF
18	TRBV5-1	.	TRBJ2-7	TRBD2	TGCGCCAGCAGCCCGTTAGGGAGCGGGACTAGCAGGTCCTACGAGCAGTACTTC	CASSPLGSGTSRSYEQYF
14	TRBV19	few	TRBJ1-2	.	TGTGCCAGTAGTCTAGCCAGGACCTACTATGGCTACACCTTC	CASSLARTYYGYTF
14	TRBV6-5	.	TRBJ1-2	.	TGTGCCAGCAGCCCGGGGACCGGACTCTATGGCTACACCTTC	CASSPGTGLYGYTF
14	TRBV5-4	.	TRBJ2-5	.	TGTGCCAGCACCTCGCAGGGTAGGACAAAGACCCAGTACTTC	CASTSQGRTKTQYF
13	TRBV5-1	few	TRBJ2-7	.	TGCGCCAGCAGCTCCATGCGTACCTACGAGCAGTACTTC	CASSSMRTYEQYF
12	TRBV7-8	.	TRBJ2-1	.	TGTGCCAGCAGCTTAGAGAGGGCAGATCAGTTCTTC	CASSLERADQFF
15	TRBV6-4	few	TRBJ1-1	.	TGTGCCAGCAGTGACTCTAGGAACGGGGTCACTGAAGCTTTCTTT	CASSDSRNGVTEAFF
15	TRBV10-3	.	TRBJ2-3	TRBD2	TGTGCCATCAGTCTGAGCGGGGGGTCCACAGATACGCAGTATTTT	CAISLSGGSTDTQYF
15	TRBV18	few	TRBJ1-5	TRBD1	TGTGCCAGCTCACGACAGGGAGGAGGGGATCAGCCCCAGCATTTT	CASSRQGGGDQPQHF
12	TRBV6-1	.	TRBJ1-1	.	TGTGCCAGCAACCGGGACTTTAGACCGGCTTTCTTT	CASNRDFRPAFF
11	TRBV29-1	.	TRBJ2-5	.	TGCAGCGCAACTTCGGACGGATCAAAGTACTTC	CSATSDGSKYF
16	TRBV10-1	.	TRBJ2-7	TRBD1	TGCGCCAGCAGTGGGGGGTCCGGACAGGGGGCTGGCGAGCAGTACTTC	CASSGGSGQGAGEQYF
13	TRBV9	.	TRBJ2-3	.	TGTGCCAGCAGCCTCACCATGGCGGATACGCAGTATTTT	CASSLTMADTQYF
14	TRBV4-2	.	TRBJ1-4	.	TGTGCCAGCAGCTTCGGAAACAGTGCTGAAAAACTGTTTTTT	CASSFGNSAEKLFF
16	TRBV7-2	.	TRBJ1-2	.	TGTGCCAGCAGCTTACGGGATGGGGCGGTTGGCTATGGCTACACCTTC	CASSLRDGAVGYGYTF
16	TRBV25-1	once	TRBJ2-3	TRBD2	TGTGCCAGCAGTGAACGACATGGGACTATCTCAGATACGCAGTATTTT	CASSERHGTISDTQYF